This T cell receptor beta chain was sequenced during a study of cytomegalovirus exposure and HLA in healthy donors. Study observations and caveats: It is likely that the observed cluster of highly shared sequence variants was a sequencing artifact. Cytomegalovirus association was listed for about 180 TCR beta chains. A prior analysis recorded that most TCR beta V segments were productive about 87% or about 30% of the time. Some public TCRs appeared in many individuals, while most sequences were rare.

Of note for this clone: Its antigen is as yet unknown.

After removal of 5 bases from V and 9 bases from J, the junction contained 7 bases not matched to a gene. The germline V gene has CDR1 MNHEY and CDR2 SVGAGI. The CDR3 has 14 residues. PCR involved 60 Vbeta and 13 Jbeta primers. Data came from immunoSEQ multiplex PCR; TCRdb stores just in-frame clones and leaves some out. The data contain around 180,000 clones, about 80% of them singletons. The rearrangement uses TRBV6-5 and TRBJ1-6, with TRBD1 matching over 7 bases. Sequenced material: PBMCs. The clonotype comes from a man aged 25-40 years in good health and CMV-seropositive. CDR3 protein: CASSPVTGVSPLHF. CDR3 coding DNA: TGTGCCAGCAGTCCCGTAACAGGGGTTTCACCCCTCCACTTT.